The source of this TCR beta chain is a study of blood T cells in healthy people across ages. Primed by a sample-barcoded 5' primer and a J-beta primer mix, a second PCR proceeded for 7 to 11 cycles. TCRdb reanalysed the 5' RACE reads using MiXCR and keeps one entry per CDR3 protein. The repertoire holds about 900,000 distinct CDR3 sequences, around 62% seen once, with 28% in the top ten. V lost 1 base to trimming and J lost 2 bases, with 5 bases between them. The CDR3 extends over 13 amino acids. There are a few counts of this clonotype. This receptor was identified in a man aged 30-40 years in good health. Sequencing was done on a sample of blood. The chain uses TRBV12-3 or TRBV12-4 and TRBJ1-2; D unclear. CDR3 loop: CASSLVDNYGYTF. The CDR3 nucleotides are TGTGCCAGCAGTTTAGTCGACAACTATGGCTACACCTTC.